These T cell receptor beta chains were read from a single sample in a study of T-cell reconstitution after alpha-beta-depleted transplantation in children. TCRdb passed the PCR reads through MiXCR, listing each CDR3 protein once. The profile covers 450,000 to 550,000 distinct CDR3 sequences, with more than 9.5% appearing a single time and about 15% taken by the ten largest. The starting material was PBMCs, mostly from graft donor cells, obtained 180 days after TCRalphabeta/CD19-depleted stem cell transplant. Source of these receptors: a female patient under 10 years old who had a stem cell transplant for aplastic anemia, so the T cells may come from the graft donor. Both conserved end residues are part of each CDR3. Fields, in order: J gene, CDR3 length, D gene, V gene, CDR3 protein. The D gene is left open where the match is weak.

J: TRBJ2-7
length: 16
D: TRBD1
V: TRBV5-5
CDR3: CASSLVPGQGAYEQYF

J: TRBJ2-1
length: 17
D: TRBD2
V: TRBV12-3/TRBV12-4
CDR3: CASSQWTSGRAYNEQFF

J: TRBJ1-6
length: 17
D: NA
V: TRBV15
CDR3: CATSRDGLQGQNSPLHF

J: TRBJ2-1
length: 16
D: NA
V: TRBV4-3
CDR3: CASSQDGRGLYNEQFF

J: TRBJ1-5
length: 12
D: NA
V: TRBV20-1
CDR3: CSARAGNQPQHF

J: TRBJ2-5
length: 8
D: NA
V: TRBV24-1
CDR3: CATETQYF

J: TRBJ2-1
length: 14
D: NA
V: TRBV19
CDR3: CASSINRLPDSPIF

J: TRBJ1-5
length: 13
D: NA
V: TRBV20-1
CDR3: CSARVGSDQPQHF

J: TRBJ2-5
length: 15
D: TRBD1
V: TRBV15
CDR3: CATSRAPTGAETQYF

J: TRBJ2-2
length: 19
D: NA
V: TRBV11-1
CDR3: CASSLGRGGTGLSTGELFF

J: TRBJ2-3
length: 17
D: TRBD2
V: TRBV12-3/TRBV12-4
CDR3: CASSLTPREARFHTQYF

J: TRBJ2-1
length: 12
D: NA
V: TRBV5-1
CDR3: CASSLKGIEQFF